This T cell receptor (beta chain) was recorded in a study of shared clonotypes between healthy human individuals. Study findings and constraints: Investigators expected sequencing depth to affect clonotype sharing among donors.

V was clipped by 3 bases and J by 2 bases, with 7 bases between them. This CDR3 spans 13 amino acids. Per germline, CDR1 MNHEY and CDR2 SMNVEV (reference sequence). Worth noting for this clone: Antigen specificity is unknown. Other nucleotide sequences from this sample produce the same CDR3.

Only in-frame clones appear in the TCRdb table, and some are missing; sequencing was by immunoSEQ multiplex PCR. The sample has about 2,500,000 clones, around 94% seen once. Sequences were obtained from naive CD4+ T cells sorted from blood. Documented subset: CD45RA+ positively selected. The TCR was taken from a young man in good health. The chain has TRBV27 and TRBJ1-2; D is ambiguous. The CDR3, as DNA: TGTGCCAGCAGTTTTGGACGGAACTATGGCTACACCTTC. Its translation: CASSFGRNYGYTF.